Following are 27 T cell receptor beta chains from one sample sequenced in a study of T cells after yellow fever vaccination. TCRdb re-called the 5' RACE reads through MiXCR, storing one row per CDR3 protein. This sample has around 160,000 distinct CDR3 sequences, with more than 5.5% found just once. Sequencing was performed on CD4+ T cells sorted from PBMCs, taken less than 6 days after the first yellow fever vaccination. The receptors here all came from a man in his late teens or twenties who received the YFV17D yellow fever vaccine.

This clonotype was found many times. The chain links TRBV20-1 to TRBJ2-7; D gene unclear. The CDR3 is 15 residues long. V lost 0 bases, J lost 0 bases, and 12 bases lay in between. Germline CDR1 DFQATT, CDR2 SNEGSKA (reference sequence). The CDR3 region is CSARERDTTSYEQYF. CDR3 nucleotide sequence: TGCAGTGCTAGAGAGCGAGACACTACCTCCTACGAGCAGTACTTC.

Note on this clonotype: The junction and the germline gene differ at one end; a read error may be behind it. The chain uses TRBV7-9 and TRBJ2-5, with D perhaps TRBD1 or TRBD2 (6 bases each). The CDR3 sequence is 15 residues long. Germline V gene sequence: CDR1 SEHNR, CDR2 FQNEAQ (reference sequence). Written as DNA, the CDR3 is TGTGTCAGCAGCTTAGCGCAGGGGAGGCAAGAGACCCAGTACTTC. It is translated as CVSSLAQGRQETQYF.

V usage is TRBV18 and J usage is TRBJ2-7; D is possibly TRBD1 (6 bases). Germline V CDR1 and CDR2: KGHSH, LQKENI. Trimming removed 2 bases from V and 2 bases from J, with 13 bases in between. The CDR3 spans 15 residues. The CDR3 sequence is CASSPVAGDAYEQYF. The CDR3 DNA follows: TGTGCCAGCTCACCAGTCGCAGGGGACGCCTACGAGCAGTACTTC.

Ten or more counts support this clonotype. The chain links TRBV5-6 to TRBJ2-3; D perhaps matches TRBD1 (5 bases). Trimming removed 0 bases from V and 5 bases from J, with 13 bases in between. Germline V gene data show CDR1 as SGHDT and CDR2 as YYEEEE. CDR3 size: 15 residues. CDR3 bases: TGTGCCAGCAGCTTGGGGGGCAGGATTAGAGATACGCAGTATTTT. It translates to CASSLGGRIRDTQYF.

This clonotype has ten or more counts. V and J are TRBV5-1 and TRBJ1-1; D gene ambiguous. Germline CDR1 and CDR2: SGHRS and YFSETQ. The V end was cut by 4 bases, the J end by 3 bases, with 10 bases between. The CDR3 covers 13 residues. The CDR3 protein is CASSSTVYTEAFF. The CDR3 bases are TGCGCCAGCAGCAGCACAGTATACACTGAAGCTTTCTTT.

The V and J genes are TRBV9 and TRBJ2-3; no definite D call. This CDR3 region has 13 residues. From germline, CDR1 is SGDLS and CDR2 YYNGEE. The germline V and J ends were trimmed by 0 bases and 6 bases, with 8 bases remaining between them. CDR3 in DNA: TGTGCCAGCAGCGTAGCACAAAGGGATACGCAGTATTTT. Protein: CASSVAQRDTQYF.

The V and J genes are TRBV7-2 and TRBJ2-7; 10 bases line up with TRBD1. The CDR3 runs 15 residues. In germline, CDR1 is SGHTA, CDR2 FQGNSA. Unmatched junction bases numbered 7, after V lost 1 base and J lost 7 bases. CDR3 sequence: CASSLGGGTGVEQYV. In DNA form, the CDR3 reads TGTGCCAGCAGCTTAGGGGGGGGGACAGGGGTGGAGCAGTACGTC.

There are many counts of this clonotype. V is TRBV29-1 and J is TRBJ2-7, with a tentative D call TRBD1 (6 bases). The length of the CDR3 is 14 residues. The ends were cut back, 5 bases at V and 1 base at J, with 15 bases in the middle. Germline CDR1 reads SQVTM; CDR2 reads ANQGSEA. CDR3 sequence reads: CSVQRGTQSYEQYF. The CDR3 nucleotides are TGCAGCGTTCAGAGGGGGACACAGTCCTACGAGCAGTACTTC.

In this sample, this clonotype turned up many times. The chain employs TRBV4-1 and TRBJ2-5, with a weak D call TRBD1 (6 bases). CDR1 is MGHRA, CDR2 YSYEKL, per germline. V shed 4 bases and J shed 1 base, with 16 bases lying between them. This CDR3 spans 16 amino acids. CDR3 in amino acids: CASSPYEGRGQETQYF. CDR3 nucleotides: TGCGCCAGCAGCCCATACGAGGGCAGGGGCCAAGAGACCCAGTACTTC.

There are many counts of this clonotype. V and J are TRBV4-3 and TRBJ2-1, with 8 bases identical to TRBD1. The CDR3 length is 15 residues. The V gene's germline CDR1 is LGHNA and CDR2 YSLEER. The V segment lost 4 bases and the J segment 6 bases; nucleotides outside the gene matches: 8. The CDR3 coding sequence is TGCGCCAGCAGCCTATGGACAGGGATGGGCAATGAGCAGTTCTTC. It encodes CASSLWTGMGNEQFF.

The J gene is TRBJ2-3, the V gene TRBV5-4, with D uncertain. The CDR3 contains 14 residues. V lost 0 bases and J 1 base, leaving 6 bases between the germline ends. Germline loops: CDR1 SGHNT, CDR2 YYREEE (reference sequence). This chain's CDR3 is CASSLGYRTDTQYF. DNA for the CDR3: TGTGCCAGCAGCTTGGGTTACCGCACAGATACGCAGTATTTT.

At least ten counts were recorded for this clonotype. V and J are TRBV5-1 and TRBJ2-2, with D perhaps TRBD2 (5 bases). Trimming took 4 bases from V and 1 from J, leaving 5 bases between them. Germline V gives CDR1 SGHRS, CDR2 YFSETQ. The CDR3 is made up of 13 amino acids. The CDR3 nucleotides read TGCGCCAGCAGCGCGGGGAACACCGGGGAGCTGTTTTTT. As protein: CASSAGNTGELFF.

This clonotype was detected many times. The chain is built from TRBV20-1 and TRBJ2-2; D perhaps matches TRBD2 (6 bases). V gave up 1 base and J gave up 4 bases, with 16 bases separating them. The length of the CDR3 is 16 residues. Germline V lookup: CDR1 DFQATT, CDR2 SNEGSKA (reference sequence). The CDR3 spells CSARGLRRGPTGELFF. The DNA for the CDR3 is TGCAGTGCTAGAGGCCTCAGGAGGGGCCCCACCGGGGAGCTGTTTTTT.

This clonotype was found many times. V is TRBV5-1 and J is TRBJ2-1; TRBD1 matches 8 bases. CDR3 length: 14 residues. V was pared by 0 bases and J by 6 bases, with 2 bases of the junction left unmatched. Per germline, CDR1 SGHRS and CDR2 YFSETQ. CDR3 in DNA: TGCGCCAGCAGCTTGGCACAGGGGGGCAATGAGCAGTTCTTC. Residues: CASSLAQGGNEQFF.

CDR3 region: CSARLTGSTDTQYF. CDR3 DNA: TGCAGTGCTAGATTGACAGGGAGCACAGATACGCAGTATTTT. The chain has TRBV20-1 and TRBJ2-3; 7 positions match TRBD1. V was pared by 2 bases and J by 0 bases, with 2 bases of the junction left unmatched. The V gene's germline CDR1 is DFQATT and CDR2 SNEGSKA (reference sequence). The CDR3 covers 14 residues.

This clonotype was counted only a few times. V gene TRBV5-1 combines with J gene TRBJ2-1; 7 bases align to TRBD1. The trim removed 3 bases at V and 9 bases at J, leaving 9 bases unmatched. This CDR3 comprises 14 residues. The germline gives CDR1 SGHRS, CDR2 YFSETQ. The CDR3, as DNA: TGCGCCAGCAGCTATGACAGGGAAGACGGTGAGCAGTTCTTC. It codes for CASSYDREDGEQFF.

The chain uses TRBV7-2 and TRBJ2-6; possible D gene TRBD1, 6 bases. Between the trimmed V and J ends, which lost 5 bases and 4 bases, there was a span of 12 bases. The germline CDR1 and CDR2 sequences are SGHTA and FQGNSA. The CDR3 runs 15 residues. The CDR3 DNA reads as TGTGCCAGCAGCCGAAACAGGGCCGGGGCCAACGTCCTGACTTTC. As protein: CASSRNRAGANVLTF.

A remark on this clonotype: A much more abundant neighbour one base away suggests this may be a read error. The J gene is TRBJ2-7, the V gene TRBV20-1; 8 nucleotides agree with TRBD2. The CDR3 runs to 14 residues. Germline CDR1 DFQATT, CDR2 SNEGSKA (reference sequence). The CDR3 DNA is TGCAGTGATAGAGATTCGGGAGGGGCCTCCGAGCAGTACGTC. This codes for CSDRDSGGASEQYV.

There are many counts of this clonotype. The gene calls are TRBV2 and TRBJ1-2; D unresolved. V was clipped by 6 bases and J by 0 bases, with 5 bases between them. This CDR3 is 12 amino acids long. CDR1 and CDR2 (germline): SNHLY, FYNNEI. The CDR3 region is CASSYTNYGYTF. CDR3 DNA: TGTGCCAGCAGCTATACTAACTATGGCTACACCTTC.

This clonotype has at least ten counts. This chain joins TRBV5-1 and TRBJ2-1, with 8 bases aligning to TRBD1. This CDR3 contains 14 residues. CDR1 is SGHRS, CDR2 YFSETQ, per germline. The J segment lost 6 bases and the V segment lost 3 bases, leaving 5 bases of the junction unmatched. The DNA of the CDR3 is TGCGCCAGCAGCTCAATGACAGGGGCCAATGAGCAGTTCTTC. This translates into CASSSMTGANEQFF.

With regard to this clonotype: This may stem from a read error, because a much larger clone lies one nucleotide away. The chain has TRBV14 and TRBJ2-3; the D is unclear. The CDR3 sequence is 13 residues long. The germline V and J ends were trimmed by 6 bases and 6 bases, with 13 bases remaining between them. Germline-derived CDR1 and CDR2 are SGHDN and FVKESK. The CDR3 coding sequence is TGTGCCAGCAGTCGACTCACTTTTGATACGCAGTATTTT. It specifies CASSRLTFDTQYF.

This clonotype was recorded many times. This chain links TRBV5-5 with TRBJ2-1, with unresolved D. Germline V gene lookup returns CDR1 SGHKS and CDR2 YYEKEE (reference sequence). V was clipped by 0 bases and J by 8 bases, with 12 bases between them. CDR3 length equals 14 residues. DNA of the CDR3: TGTGCCAGCAGCTTGGGTGGGCCCCCCCATGAGCAGTTCTTC. Amino acid sequence: CASSLGGPPHEQFF.

In this sample, this clonotype turned up a few times. CDR3: CASSTNRANTGELFF. The CDR3 DNA reads TGTGCCAGCAGCACAAACAGGGCGAACACCGGGGAGCTGTTTTTT. The chain joins TRBV7-2 to TRBJ2-2, with D perhaps TRBD1 (6 bases). The length of the CDR3 is 15 residues. Trimming removed 5 bases at V and 0 bases at J, with 10 bases between. From germline, CDR1 is SGHTA and CDR2 FQGNSA.

Ten or more counts support this clonotype. The chain has TRBV6-1 and TRBJ1-5; 7 nucleotides match TRBD1. The V and J ends lost 6 bases and 1 base, in that order; junction bases with no gene match: 18. This CDR3 spans 19 amino acids. The germline V gene has CDR1 MNHNS and CDR2 SASEGT. The CDR3 coding sequence is TGTGCCAGCAGGTCCCGGGACAGCCGTGGATTTTCCAGCAATCAGCCCCAGCATTTT. This translates into CASRSRDSRGFSSNQPQHF.

In this sample, this clonotype turned up a few times. The chain carries TRBV12-3 or TRBV12-4 and TRBJ2-7; D is possibly TRBD1 or TRBD2 (7 bases each). Trimming pared 5 bases from V and 1 base from J, leaving 12 bases between. The CDR3 contains 14 residues. The CDR3 nucleotides are TGTGCCAGCAGTATCAGGGGGGGGTCCTACGAGCAGTACGTC. This codes for CASSIRGGSYEQYV.

V gene TRBV6-2 or TRBV6-3 combines with J gene TRBJ1-5; D remains ambiguous. Germline V lookup: CDR1 MNHEY, CDR2 SVGEGT. The CDR3 loop spans 13 amino acids. V lost 8 bases and J lost 6, with 14 bases in between. CDR3 nucleotide sequence: TGTGCCAGCTTAACAAAGGGCCTTCAGCCCCAGCATTTT. This gives the protein CASLTKGLQPQHF.

In this sample, this clonotype turned up many times. The V and J genes are TRBV19 and TRBJ2-5, with TRBD1 as a possible D gene (5 bases). Per germline, CDR1 LNHDA and CDR2 SQIVND (reference sequence). There are 11 residues in the CDR3. V lost 4 bases and J 5 bases, leaving 5 bases between the germline ends. CDR3 nucleotides: TGTGCCAGTAGTAAGGGGGAGACCCAGTACTTC. Protein product: CASSKGETQYF.